These 27 T cell receptor beta chains share one sample of origin, sequenced in a study of radiation and T cells in renal cell carcinoma. As to time point: baseline pretreatment blood. Treatment of the sample: 15 Gy SBRT to primary tumor, nephrectomy 4 weeks later. Using immunoSEQ multiplex PCR, the repertoire was profiled, and TCRdb retains in-frame clones only, with some absent. The table lists 95,000 to 150,000 clones, approximately 82% of them singletons. Material: blood, obtained from a patient whose treatment included radiotherapy and nephrectomy. The receptors here all came from a woman in her fifties or sixties with renal cell carcinoma.

The CDR3 here is CAISLTRTTSTDTQYF. The DNA for the CDR3 is TGTGCCATCAGTCTGACCCGGACTACTAGCACAGATACGCAGTATTTT. The chain links TRBV10-3 to TRBJ2-3; D possibly corresponds to TRBD2 (6 bases). The CDR3 is made up of 16 amino acids. Germline CDR1 reads ENHRY; CDR2 reads SYGVKD. Trimming took off 5 bases at V and 0 bases at J, with 15 bases between the two ends.

This chain joins TRBV9 and TRBJ2-1; D may match TRBD1 or TRBD2 (5 bases each). This CDR3 spans 16 amino acids. The V gene lost 0 bases and the J gene lost 3 bases, with 13 bases spanning the gap. Germline loops: CDR1 SGDLS, CDR2 YYNGEE. CDR3 nucleotides: TGTGCCAGCAGCGTAGGGGGGAATAGTATCTACAATGAGCAGTTCTTC. This sequence encodes CASSVGGNSIYNEQFF.

The chain couples TRBV11-2 to TRBJ2-7, with 7 nucleotides matching TRBD2. The J segment lost 1 base and the V segment lost 0 bases, leaving 6 bases of the junction unmatched. CDR1 is SGHAT and CDR2 is FQNNGV in the germline V gene. The CDR3 consists of 16 residues. The CDR3 reads CASSLESRDYSYEQYF. DNA of the CDR3: TGTGCCAGCAGCTTAGAGTCACGGGACTATTCCTACGAGCAGTACTTC.

The chain couples TRBV6-5 to TRBJ2-5; D might be TRBD1 (5 bases). V was shortened by 5 bases and J by 5 bases, with 18 bases between the two germline ends. Germline V gene sequence: CDR1 MNHEY, CDR2 SVGAGI. This CDR3 comprises 15 residues. The CDR3 loop reads CASSPRAQVGETQYF. The CDR3, as DNA: TGTGCCAGCAGTCCCAGGGCCCAAGTAGGCGAGACCCAGTACTTC.

The chain uses TRBV5-1 and TRBJ1-3; the D gene is possibly TRBD1 (5 bases). V was cut by 8 bases and J by 0 bases, with 15 bases left in between. The V gene's germline CDR1 is SGHRS and CDR2 YFSETQ. The CDR3 covers 15 residues. The CDR3: CASWDSAGSGNTIYF. The CDR3 DNA is TGCGCCAGTTGGGACTCCGCCGGCTCTGGAAACACCATATATTTT.

The rearrangement joins TRBV6-6 to TRBJ2-3; 9 bases map to TRBD2. CDR3 length: 15 residues. V shed 4 bases, J shed 5 bases, and the junction held 7 bases outside the gene matches. CDR1 is MNHNY and CDR2 is SVGAGI in the germline V gene (reference sequence). The CDR3 here is CASSWTSVRGDTQYF. The DNA of the CDR3 is TGTGCCAGCAGTTGGACTAGCGTCCGGGGAGATACGCAGTATTTT.

This chain uses TRBV2 with TRBJ1-2; the match to TRBD1 covers 7 bases. CDR3 length: 14 amino acids. Losses at the gene ends were 6 bases for V and 6 bases for J; bases not matched to a gene: 10. CDR1 is SNHLY and CDR2 is FYNNEI in the germline V gene. CDR3 DNA: TGTGCCAGCAGGCGACAGGGTGTAAGAGATGGCTACACCTTC. Its protein is CASRRQGVRDGYTF.

The V call is TRBV20-1, the J call TRBJ2-1; no clear D gene. The CDR3 has 11 residues. CDR1 is DFQATT and CDR2 is SNEGSKA in the germline V gene (reference sequence). The V and J ends lost 1 base and 9 bases respectively, with 7 bases between them. The CDR3 coding sequence is TGCAGTGCTAGAGGACGAGGTGAGCAGTTCTTC. This encodes CSARGRGEQFF.

This chain uses TRBV10-1 with TRBJ2-2; no firm D call. Per the germline V gene, CDR1 is WNHNN and CDR2 is SYGVQD (reference sequence). Trimming left V 6 bases short and J 0 bases short, with 8 bases between. This CDR3 is 14 amino acids long. The CDR3 nucleotides are TGCGCCAGCAGACTCGGTGCGAACACCGGGGAGCTGTTTTTT. Encoded protein: CASRLGANTGELFF.

The V gene is TRBV28, the J gene TRBJ1-5; D is undetermined. CDR3 length: 15 amino acids. V lost 3 bases and J lost 6, with 15 bases in between. Per germline, CDR1 MDHEN and CDR2 SYDVKM. CDR3: CASSFDQEEGQPQHF. CDR3 sequence (DNA): TGTGCCAGCAGTTTCGACCAAGAGGAGGGTCAGCCCCAGCATTTT. Together with reference TRBV28 and TRBJ1-5, the CDR3 gives the full variable domain: DVKVTQSSRYLVKRTGEKVFLECVQDMDHENMFWYRQDPGLGLRLIYFSYDVKMKEKGDIPEGYSVSREKKERFSLILESASTNQTSMYLCASSFDQEEGQPQHFGDGTRLSIL.

The genes are TRBV18 and TRBJ1-2; no clear D. This CDR3 region has 15 residues. V lost 0 bases and J 0 bases, leaving 8 bases between the germline ends. Germline V gives CDR1 KGHSH, CDR2 LQKENI. CDR3 in DNA: TGTGCCAGCTCACCACCGTATCGAACTAACTATGGCTACACCTTC. Translated: CASSPPYRTNYGYTF. Full variable domain (rest looked up from reference TRBV18 and TRBJ1-2): NAGVMQNPRHLVRRRGQEARLRCSPMKGHSHVYWYRQLPEEGLKFMVYLQKENIIDESGMPKERFSAEFPKEGPSILRIQQVVRGDSAAYFCASSPPYRTNYGYTFGSGTRLTVV.

V usage is TRBV5-4 and J usage is TRBJ2-7; weak D call: TRBD2 (5 bases). This CDR3 is 13 amino acids long. CDR1 SGHNT and CDR2 YYREEE come from the germline V gene (reference sequence). With 4 bases removed from V and 3 bases from J, the gap between germline ends came to 11 bases. The CDR3 coding sequence is TGTGCCAGCAGCACGGACGGACTCTACGAGCAGTACTTC. It specifies CASSTDGLYEQYF.

CDR3 in DNA: TGTGCCAGCAGTTCCGCAGCTCACACTGAAGCTTTCTTT. Its protein is CASSSAAHTEAFF. The chain uses TRBV6-5 and TRBJ1-1, with D uncertain. The CDR3 is 13 residues long. Germline CDR1 is MNHEY and CDR2 is SVGAGI. Trimming took off 4 bases at V and 3 bases at J, with 9 bases between the two ends.

The chain combines TRBV10-1 with TRBJ1-1; 9 bases match TRBD1. The germline gives CDR1 WNHNN, CDR2 SYGVQD (reference sequence). J gave up 7 bases and V 7 bases, and 7 bases lay outside the gene matches. The CDR3 spans 13 residues. CDR3 DNA: TGCGCCAGCAATCAGGACAGGGGAGTTGAAGCTTTCTTT. Translated: CASNQDRGVEAFF.

This chain connects TRBV7-6 to TRBJ2-5, with D perhaps assigned TRBD1 or TRBD2 (5 bases each). This CDR3 comprises 14 residues. V was cut by 1 base and J by 4 bases, with 10 bases left in between. Germline CDR1 is SGHVS and CDR2 is FNYEAQ. CDR3 nucleotide sequence: TGTGCCAGCAGCTTAGGAGGGGCCGGAGAGACCCAGTACTTC. Residues: CASSLGGAGETQYF.

The chain employs TRBV5-6 and TRBJ2-7; 11 nucleotides align to TRBD2. Trimming removed 4 bases from V and 11 bases from J; junction bases left unmatched: 14. The CDR3 has 15 residues. CDR1 is SGHDT and CDR2 is YYEEEE in the germline V gene. CDR3 sequence reads: CASSPYPGLAAKEYF. DNA of the CDR3: TGTGCCAGCAGCCCCTACCCGGGACTAGCGGCTAAAGAGTACTTC.

The rearrangement uses TRBV4-1 and TRBJ1-4; possibly TRBD1 for D (5 bases). Germline CDR1 and CDR2: MGHRA and YSYEKL. Trimming left V 4 bases short and J 7 bases short, with 13 bases between. The CDR3 has 14 amino acids. CDR3 sequence reads: CASSPRDGSEKLFF. The CDR3 DNA sequence: TGCGCCAGCAGCCCCCGGGACGGGAGTGAAAAACTGTTTTTT.

V is TRBV10-3 and J is TRBJ2-1; 7 positions match TRBD1. Germline-derived CDR1 and CDR2 are ENHRY and SYGVKD. This CDR3 is 16 amino acids long. Trimming removed 0 bases from V and 9 bases from J; junction bases left unmatched: 11. For the CDR3, the DNA is TGTGCCATCAGTGAGTCATCGAGCAGGGGGTCCGCTGAGCAGTTCTTC. Translation: CAISESSSRGSAEQFF.

This chain joins TRBV29-1 and TRBJ2-5; a weak D match, TRBD1 (6 bases). Per germline, CDR1 SQVTM and CDR2 ANQGSEA. The CDR3 has 16 residues. V lost 2 bases to trimming and J lost 5 bases, with 21 bases between them. CDR3: CSVESFGQIDWETQYF. The CDR3 DNA reads TGCAGCGTTGAATCGTTCGGACAGATCGATTGGGAGACCCAGTACTTC.

The chain recombines TRBV10-1 with TRBJ2-3; TRBD1 might be the D (6 bases). Trimming removed 2 bases at V and 2 bases at J, with 8 bases between. CDR3 length equals 14 residues. Per germline, CDR1 WNHNN and CDR2 SYGVQD (reference sequence). CDR3 sequence: CASSEGQLTDTQYF. The CDR3, as DNA: TGCGCCAGCAGTGAGGGACAGCTCACAGATACGCAGTATTTT.

The chain links TRBV4-1 to TRBJ1-6; unclear D gene. The CDR3 is made up of 16 amino acids. The germline CDR1 and CDR2 sequences are MGHRA and YSYEKL. Trimming shortened V by 3 bases and J by 0 bases, and 9 bases separated the two germline ends. The CDR3 nucleotides are TGCGCCAGCAGCCAGATACCGTCCTCCTATAATTCACCCCTCCACTTT. This sequence encodes CASSQIPSSYNSPLHF.

The CDR3 protein is CSVGTLPDTQYF. CDR3 coding DNA: TGCAGCGTTGGGACTCTCCCAGATACGCAGTATTTT. The gene calls are TRBV29-1 and TRBJ2-3; D possibly corresponds to TRBD2 (5 bases). V was cut by 4 bases and J by 4 bases, with 9 bases left in between. The CDR3 spans 12 residues. CDR1 and CDR2 from the germline V gene are SQVTM and ANQGSEA.

The chain uses TRBV7-2 and TRBJ2-1; 10 nucleotides align to TRBD2. Losses at the gene ends were 4 bases for V and 1 base for J; bases not matched to a gene: 7. This CDR3 region has 17 residues. In germline, CDR1 is SGHTA, CDR2 FQGNSA. The CDR3, as DNA: TGTGCCAGCAGCTCCGCTAGCGGGGGAGTATCCTACAATGAGCAGTTCTTC. Its protein is CASSSASGGVSYNEQFF.

This chain links TRBV27 with TRBJ2-3; D is undetermined. Germline V gene data show CDR1 as MNHEY and CDR2 as SMNVEV (reference sequence). With 4 bases removed from V and 6 bases from J, the gap between germline ends came to 14 bases. The CDR3 consists of 14 residues. The CDR3 is CASSWARLADTQYF. The CDR3 bases are TGTGCCAGCAGTTGGGCTAGACTGGCGGATACGCAGTATTTT.

The chain recombines TRBV5-1 with TRBJ1-4; TRBD1 aligns across 7 bases. V lost 0 bases, J lost 5 bases, and 7 bases stayed unmatched. This CDR3 comprises 16 residues. Germline CDR1 and CDR2: SGHRS and YFSETQ. In DNA, the CDR3 is TGCGCCAGCAGCTTGGCCCCCGGGACAGACAATGAAAAACTGTTTTTT. It codes for CASSLAPGTDNEKLFF.

This clone was detected only a few times. This chain joins TRBV6-6 and TRBJ1-1; a weak D match, TRBD1 (5 bases). Trimming removed 5 bases at V and 3 bases at J, with 13 bases between. This CDR3 contains 14 residues. CDR1 MNHNY and CDR2 SVGAGI come from the germline V gene (reference sequence). CDR3 sequence reads: CASSIRVEDTEAFF. The CDR3 DNA is TGTGCCAGCAGTATCAGGGTAGAGGACACTGAAGCTTTCTTT.

A single count supports this clone. This chain links TRBV5-6 with TRBJ2-3; no clear D gene. With 0 bases removed from V and 5 bases from J, the gap between germline ends came to 4 bases. The CDR3 runs 12 residues. Germline CDR1 reads SGHDT; CDR2 reads YYEEEE. CDR3 DNA sequence: TGTGCCAGCAGCTTGGCCCTAGATACGCAGTATTTT. This encodes CASSLALDTQYF. The entire variable domain, with the rest obtained from reference TRBV5-6 and TRBJ2-3, is as follows: DAGVTQSPTHLIKTRGQQVTLRCSPKSGHDTVSWYQQALGQGPQFIFQYYEEEERQRGNFPDRFSGHQFPNYSSELNVNALLLGDSALYLCASSLALDTQYFGPGTRLTVL.